These 3 T cell receptor beta chains came from one sample sequenced in a study of T cells in Graves' hyperthyroidism and ophthalmopathy. It was RNA transcripts that yielded the amplified TCR beta CDR3 regions. Researchers ran a first-round RT-PCR on the TCR CDR3 using the HTBI primer set. Via MiXCR, TCRdb re-called the multiplex PCR reads, giving one row per CDR3 protein. The sample has 450,000 to 550,000 distinct CDR3 sequences, around 22% seen once; the top ten hold about 10%. The specimen was blood. The receptor source for this set is a woman aged 30 to 39 with Graves' ophthalmopathy.

This clonotype was detected only a few times. The chain links TRBV2 to TRBJ1-1; 7 nucleotides agree with TRBD1. Germline lookup yields CDR1 SNHLY and CDR2 FYNNEI. This CDR3 has 15 residues. V shed 6 bases and J 2 bases; nucleotides not matched to a gene: 9. The CDR3 spells CASSETGTDNTEAFF. The CDR3 region has the DNA TGTGCCAGCAGCGAAACCGGGACAGACAACACTGAAGCTTTCTTT.

The table lists this clonotype with many counts. The chain employs TRBV6-2 or TRBV6-3 and TRBJ1-5, with D perhaps TRBD1 (5 bases). Trimming shortened V by 7 bases and J by 1 base, and 5 bases separated the two germline ends. The germline V gene encodes CDR1 MNHEY and CDR2 SVGEGT. The CDR3 is made up of 12 amino acids. The CDR3 coding sequence is TGTGCCAGCAAGGGGAGCAATCAGCCCCAGCATTTT. This codes for CASKGSNQPQHF.

The rearrangement links TRBV18 to TRBJ1-2; perhaps TRBD1 as D (5 bases). The CDR3 extends over 16 amino acids. Germline values: CDR1 KGHSH, CDR2 LQKENI. V shed 1 base and J shed 1 base, with 13 bases lying between them. CDR3 protein: CASSPRQGGFNYGYTF. The CDR3 DNA reads as TGTGCCAGCTCACCACGGCAGGGCGGCTTTAACTATGGCTACACCTTC.